What follows is one TCR beta chain and its context. This receptor's antigen is unknown. No per-base quality is available; no much larger clone lies one base away. These data come from a study of blood T cell repertoires in COVID-19 (dated by TCRdb to the early 2020s). Some background on the complete study: The collaborator samples originated in the United States, Italy and Spain and spanned the acute and convalescent phases of COVID-19. The prospective study material was composed of cDNA or gDNA derived from T cells, B-cell-depleted T cells, or PBMCs. Deeply sampled blood TCRbeta repertoires from subjects exposed to, actively infected with, or recovered from COVID-19 were included in the dataset. The repertoires were made available in a free public database intended to serve as a resource for research on the immune response to SARS-CoV-2. Samples were obtained from the ongoing ImmuneRACE study (first 160 participants) and from 950 to 1,500 subjects provided by 6 global collaborators. The sample metadata nearly always contained a de-identified subject ID, COVID-19 status, age in years and sex. Where HLA class I and class II types were available, the types were taken from metadata supplied by the sample provider, not from assay-based typing. Broad study findings and their caveats: How much clinical and demographic metadata was included differed by source and by participant, and the metadata was provided uncurated.

TCRbeta CDR3 regions were amplified from genomic DNA using the immunoSEQ Assay, a bias-controlled multiplex PCR. In the authors' own workflow: Nucleated cell counts per sample were estimated from amplification of reference gene primers within the assay. To quantify the absolute abundance of each unique TCRbeta CDR3 rearrangement, sequence reads were collapsed and filtered. Productive Simpson clonality was computed per sample as the square root of Simpson's diversity index over productive rearrangements. The table comes from immuneACCESS by way of TCRdb, which keeps in-frame sequences with V and J called. Part of the clones is missing from these tables; in studies checked, under half for an unresolved V gene and the rest for unknown reasons. The V and J calls and clone size are taken from that table; D and trimming were inferred from the DNA. This sample comprises about 23,000 clones, roughly 83% of them detected only once. The ten largest account for 40% to 60% of the sample.

Each collaborating institution followed its own protocols to collect whole blood in K2EDTA tubes. For TCRbeta analysis, collaborators shipped samples as frozen whole blood, isolated PBMCs, or DNA extracted from either of those sample types. Per the germline V gene, SGHNT is the CDR1 and YENEEA is the CDR2. V is pared back by 0 bases and J by 5 bases, with 6 bases lying between the germline termini. The CDR3 numbers 13 residues from cysteine through phenylalanine. The entry retains the CDR3 DNA only, 39 bases that are in frame from base 1. The sequenced sample consisted of peripheral blood. The receptor's source is a man between 70 and 80 years old with acute or convalescent COVID-19. This receptor chain uses TRBV11-3 and TRBJ2-3; D gene: possibly TRBD2, on 6 matching bases. Here is the DNA: TGTGCCAGCAGCTTAGAGGGAGGAGATACGCAGTATTTT. It translates to CASSLEGGDTQYF.